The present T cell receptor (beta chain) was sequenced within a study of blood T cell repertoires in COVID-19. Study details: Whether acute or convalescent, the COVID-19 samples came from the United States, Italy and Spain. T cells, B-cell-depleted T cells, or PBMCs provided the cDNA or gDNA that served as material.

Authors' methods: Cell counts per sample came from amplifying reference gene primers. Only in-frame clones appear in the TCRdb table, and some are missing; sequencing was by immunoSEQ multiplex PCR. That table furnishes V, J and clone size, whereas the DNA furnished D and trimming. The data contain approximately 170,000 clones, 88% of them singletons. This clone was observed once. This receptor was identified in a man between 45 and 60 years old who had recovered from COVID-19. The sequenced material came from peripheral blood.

The CDR3 sequence: CASSPTPGETGELFF. In nucleotides, the CDR3 is TGTGCCAGCAGCCCCACCCCGGGGGAGACCGGGGAGCTGTTTTTT. This sequence joins TRBV3-1 (or the pseudogene TRBV3-2) and TRBJ2-2, with TRBD2 as a possible D gene (6 bases). Trimming shortened V by 4 bases and J by 5 bases, and 14 bases separated the two germline ends. The CDR3 spans 15 residues. Germline CDR1 and CDR2: LGHDT and YNNKEL (reference sequence).